These 17 T cell receptor beta chains were all obtained from the same sample, sequenced in a study of shared clonotypes between healthy human individuals. The method was immunoSEQ multiplex PCR; TCRdb's version includes in-frame clones alone and lacks a portion of them. The table has roughly 1 million clones, around 74% seen once. Sequences were obtained from memory CD4+ T cells sorted from blood. Stated subset: CD45RA-negative fraction. The receptors originated from a young man in good health.

Here the CDR3 DNA reads TGTGCCAGCAGCCTGAGGACTAGCGGGAGGAACGAGCAGTACTTC. It yields the protein CASSLRTSGRNEQYF. V gene TRBV5-6 combines with J gene TRBJ2-7; 14 bases are shared with TRBD2. This CDR3 contains 15 residues. The J segment lost 5 bases and the V segment lost 4 bases, leaving 5 bases of the junction unmatched. The V gene's germline CDR1 is SGHDT and CDR2 YYEEEE.

In nucleotides, the CDR3 is TGTGCCAGCAGTTTATTAACTAGCGGGAGGGCCGGTAATGAGCAGTTCTTC. Translation gives CASSLLTSGRAGNEQFF. V is TRBV27 and J is TRBJ2-1; TRBD2 matches at 13 bases. Germline assignment: CDR1 MNHEY and CDR2 SMNVEV (reference sequence). Trimming took 1 base from V and 7 from J; bases not matched to a gene: 7. The CDR3 consists of 17 residues.

This clone has only one observation. The chain has TRBV5-1 and TRBJ2-7; 10 nucleotides match TRBD1. Unmatched junction bases numbered 5, after V lost 4 bases and J lost 4 bases. Germline CDR1 reads SGHRS; CDR2 reads YFSETQ. There are 14 residues in the CDR3. The CDR3 protein is CASSGGQGIYEQYF. In nucleotides, the CDR3 is TGCGCCAGCAGCGGGGGACAGGGGATTTACGAGCAGTACTTC.

A note on this clone: The same CDR3 is also encoded by other DNA sequences in this sample. The chain links TRBV10-1 to TRBJ2-7, with a possible D match to TRBD2 (5 bases). The CDR3 covers 13 residues. CDR1 is WNHNN, CDR2 SYGVQD, per germline (reference sequence). Trimming pared 0 bases from V and 7 bases from J, leaving 10 bases between. This CDR3 is CASSESRSGEQYF. In DNA, the CDR3 is TGCGCCAGCAGTGAGTCGCGGTCGGGGGAGCAGTACTTC.

This clone was counted only a few times. This sequence joins TRBV7-2 and TRBJ2-1; tentatively, D is TRBD2 (6 bases). CDR3 length: 15 residues. With 4 bases removed from V and 9 bases from J, the gap between germline ends came to 19 bases. Germline loops: CDR1 SGHTA, CDR2 FQGNSA. The CDR3 nucleotides read TGTGCCAGCAGCTCCAGAAGCGGGTGGGAGGTTGAGCAGTTCTTC. Protein sequence: CASSSRSGWEVEQFF.

The chain combines TRBV21-1 with TRBJ2-7; the table names TRBD1, a call not compared with the DNA. TRBV21-1 is deemed a pseudogene. This CDR3 has 14 residues. In nucleotides, the CDR3 is TGTGCCAGCAGCATTTGGGACAGAGGCTACGAGCAGTACTTC. It is translated as CASSIWDRGYEQYF.

The chain joins TRBV6-5 to TRBJ1-1; the D gene is possibly TRBD1 (6 bases). CDR3 length: 15 residues. Trimming took 5 bases from V and 1 from J, leaving 14 bases between them. Germline-derived CDR1 and CDR2 are MNHEY and SVGAGI. The CDR3 DNA is TGTGCCAGCAGTGCCACCTTAGGGGGGAACACTGAAGCTTTCTTT. This sequence encodes CASSATLGGNTEAFF.

The J gene is TRBJ2-7, the V gene TRBV6-1; 10 bases are shared with TRBD2. J lost 7 bases, V lost 6 bases, and 9 bases had no gene match. Germline V CDR1 and CDR2: MNHNS, SASEGT. This CDR3 has 14 residues. The CDR3 region has the DNA TGTGCCAGCAGGGACCAAGCGGGAGGGCTTGAGCAGTACTTC. Translation: CASRDQAGGLEQYF.

This clone has a handful of counts. The chain links TRBV2 to TRBJ1-5; D remains unclear. CDR1 SNHLY and CDR2 FYNNEI come from the germline V gene. V gave up 4 bases and J gave up 4 bases, with 8 bases separating them. The CDR3 runs 13 residues. This CDR3 is CASSGTWNQPQHF. In DNA, the CDR3 is TGTGCCAGCAGTGGGACCTGGAATCAGCCCCAGCATTTT.

In this sample, this clone turned up many times. The chain recombines TRBV10-3 with TRBJ2-6; no clear D. The V end lost 6 bases, the J end lost 2 bases, and 8 bases lay between the germline ends. Germline V gene lookup returns CDR1 ENHRY and CDR2 SYGVKD. This CDR3 region has 14 residues. The CDR3: CAIRGAPGANVLTF. CDR3 nucleotides: TGTGCCATCAGGGGTGCCCCTGGGGCCAACGTCCTGACTTTC.

This rearrangement joins TRBV13 to TRBJ2-3; D is unresolved. In germline, CDR1 is PRHDT, CDR2 FYEKMQ (reference sequence). Trimming took off 4 bases at V and 0 bases at J, with 11 bases between the two ends. This CDR3 spans 15 amino acids. This CDR3 reads CASSWRRPSTDTQYF. In DNA, the CDR3 is TGTGCCAGCAGCTGGCGGCGGCCTAGCACAGATACGCAGTATTTT.

This clone was counted between two and nine times. The genes are TRBV6-5 and TRBJ1-6; D call uncertain. The CDR3 has 14 amino acids. Trimming took 5 bases from V and 5 from J, leaving 10 bases between them. Germline values: CDR1 MNHEY, CDR2 SVGAGI. The CDR3, as DNA: TGTGCCAGCAGTCCCCGTCCGAATAATTCACCCCTCCACTTT. Its protein product is CASSPRPNNSPLHF.

V and J are TRBV10-1 and TRBJ2-2, with a weak D call TRBD1 (7 bases). The CDR3 is made up of 14 amino acids. Deletions cut 5 bases from V and 5 bases from J, with 12 bases between. The germline CDR1 and CDR2 sequences are WNHNN and SYGVQD (reference sequence). The CDR3 DNA follows: TGCGCCAGCAGTCAGGGGGGTCGGACCGGGGAGCTGTTTTTT. It codes for CASSQGGRTGELFF.

This chain links TRBV30 with TRBJ1-6, with a weak D call TRBD1 (5 bases). V lost 8 bases and J 0 bases, leaving 8 bases between the germline ends. Germline V gene sequence: CDR1 GTSNPN, CDR2 SVGIG (reference sequence). The CDR3 extends over 13 amino acids. The CDR3 nucleotides read TGTGCCGGGGCCAGCTCCTATAATTCACCCCTCCACTTT. It specifies CAGASSYNSPLHF.

The table lists this clone with a count of one. Other DNA sequences from this sample encode an identical CDR3 as well. CDR3 DNA sequence: TGTGCCAGCAGCTCCTCTAGCGGAACCTACGAGCAGTACTTC. Translated, it gives CASSSSSGTYEQYF. This chain connects TRBV7-2 to TRBJ2-7; TRBD2 matches at 7 bases. CDR3 length: 14 amino acids. CDR1 SGHTA and CDR2 FQGNSA come from the germline V gene. The J segment lost 2 bases and the V segment lost 4 bases, leaving 5 bases of the junction unmatched.

This clone is a singleton in its sample. J is TRBJ1-4 and V is TRBV5-1, with D uncertain. The CDR3 covers 14 residues. In germline, CDR1 is SGHRS, CDR2 YFSETQ. Trimming stripped 0 bases from V and 4 bases from J, with 7 bases between. The CDR3 here is CASSLGPINEKLFF. CDR3 DNA sequence: TGCGCCAGCAGCTTGGGTCCTATTAATGAAAAACTGTTTTTT.

This clone showed up just a few times. V gene TRBV5-4 combines with J gene TRBJ2-2; D assignment may be TRBD1 or TRBD2 (5 bases each). This CDR3 is built from 16 residues. The V end was cut by 4 bases, the J end by 4 bases, with 17 bases between. The germline V gene encodes CDR1 SGHNT and CDR2 YYREEE (reference sequence). The CDR3 is CASSGEGRWGTGELFF. CDR3 DNA sequence: TGTGCCAGCAGCGGAGAGGGGCGCTGGGGCACCGGGGAGCTGTTTTTT.